The 31 T cell receptor beta chains listed next were all sequenced from one sample in a study of blood T cell repertoires in COVID-19. Data came from immunoSEQ multiplex PCR; TCRdb stores just in-frame clones and leaves some out. The repertoire includes around 15,000 clones, roughly nine tenths of them detected once, and over 9% sits in the top ten. Sequenced input: peripheral blood. The receptor source for this set is a man older than 75 with acute or convalescent COVID-19.

CDR3: CASNARGPPEAFF. For the CDR3, the DNA is TGTGCCAGCAACGCGCGAGGCCCCCCTGAAGCTTTCTTT. The V and J genes are TRBV12-3 or TRBV12-4 and TRBJ1-1; D unclear. The length of the CDR3 is 13 residues. V was pared by 7 bases and J by 6 bases, with 15 bases between.

V gene TRBV5-6 combines with J gene TRBJ2-7; D is unresolved. CDR1 and CDR2 (germline): SGHDT, YYEEEE. CDR3 size: 16 residues. Deletions cut 3 bases from V and 0 bases from J, with 16 bases between. CDR3 in DNA: TGTGCCAGCAGCTACTCGCGTACCCCCTACTCCTACGAGCAGTACTTC. This sequence encodes CASSYSRTPYSYEQYF. Complete variable domain (other parts from reference TRBV5-6 and TRBJ2-7): DAGVTQSPTHLIKTRGQQVTLRCSPKSGHDTVSWYQQALGQGPQFIFQYYEEEERQRGNFPDRFSGHQFPNYSSELNVNALLLGDSALYLCASSYSRTPYSYEQYFGPGTRLTVT.

This clone has a single count. The gene calls are TRBV5-6 and TRBJ2-7; 10 bases fit TRBD1. Germline assignment: CDR1 SGHDT and CDR2 YYEEEE. This CDR3 has 14 amino acids. V trimming: 5 bases; J trimming: 5 bases; junction bases outside the gene matches: 7. The CDR3 here is CASRGTGVVNEQYF. CDR3 in DNA: TGTGCCAGCAGGGGGACAGGGGTCGTCAACGAGCAGTACTTC.

The chain couples TRBV7-6 to TRBJ2-1, with D possibly TRBD1 on 6 matching bases. This CDR3 comprises 18 residues. Germline V gives CDR1 SGHVS, CDR2 FNYEAQ. V was shortened by 1 base and J by 3 bases, with 19 bases between the two germline ends. The CDR3 region has the DNA TGTGCCAGCAGCTTAGACATAGTTGGGACACATCACTACAATGAGCAGTTCTTC. Encoded protein: CASSLDIVGTHHYNEQFF.

V and J are TRBV5-1 and TRBJ1-1; tentative D call: TRBD1 (6 bases). There are 10 residues in the CDR3. CDR1 is SGHRS and CDR2 is YFSETQ in the germline V gene. Trimming left V 10 bases short and J 11 bases short, with 15 bases between. This CDR3 reads CASGEGRAFF. CDR3 nucleotides: TGCGCCTCAGGGGAGGGCCGGGCTTTCTTT.

This clone has only one observation. The chain joins TRBV6-1 to TRBJ2-5; no reliable D call. The CDR3 extends over 13 amino acids. Between the trimmed V and J ends, which lost 2 bases and 5 bases, there was a span of 9 bases. Germline assignment: CDR1 MNHNS and CDR2 SASEGT. CDR3: CASSEWSWETQYF. CDR3 nucleotide sequence: TGTGCCAGCAGTGAATGGAGTTGGGAGACCCAGTACTTC.

The chain recombines TRBV6-5 with TRBJ1-1, with 11 bases lining up with TRBD1. The junction had 2 bases not matched to a gene; V was cut back by 4 bases and J by 1 base. Germline lookup yields CDR1 MNHEY and CDR2 SVGAGI. This CDR3 contains 15 residues. CDR3 sequence: CASSSGTGGNTEAFF. CDR3 nucleotide sequence: TGTGCCAGCAGTTCGGGGACAGGGGGGAACACTGAAGCTTTCTTT.

In nucleotides, the CDR3 is TGTGCCAGCAGCGTAGGGCCAGGGGACCCTGATACGCAGTATTTT. It specifies CASSVGPGDPDTQYF. The J gene is TRBJ2-3, the V gene TRBV9; D is possibly TRBD1 (6 bases). Germline V lookup: CDR1 SGDLS, CDR2 YYNGEE. The CDR3 has 15 amino acids. V was shortened by 0 bases and J by 6 bases, with 14 bases between the two germline ends. Filled out from reference TRBV9 and TRBJ2-3, the complete variable domain reads DSGVTQTPKHLITATGQRVTLRCSPRSGDLSVYWYQQSLDQGLQFLIQYYNGEERAKGNILERFSAQQFPDLHSELNLSSLELGDSALYFCASSVGPGDPDTQYFGPGTRLTVL.

This rearrangement joins TRBV19 to TRBJ2-2; 9 bases are shared with TRBD1. The germline V gene encodes CDR1 LNHDA and CDR2 SQIVND (reference sequence). After removal of 0 bases from V and 6 bases from J, the junction contained 2 bases not matched to a gene. The CDR3 consists of 15 residues. As DNA, the CDR3 is TGTGCCAGTAGTATAGATAGACAGGGGGCCGGGGAGCTGTTTTTT. This encodes CASSIDRQGAGELFF. The full variable domain, completed using reference TRBV19 and TRBJ2-2, is DGGITQSPKYLFRKEGQNVTLSCEQNLNHDAMYWYRQDPGQGLRLIYYSQIVNDFQKGDIAEGYSVSREKKESFPLTVTSAQKNPTAFYLCASSIDRQGAGELFFGEGSRLTVL.

The rearrangement links TRBV15 to TRBJ2-7; the D gene is possibly TRBD2 (6 bases). Trimming left V 0 bases short and J 4 bases short, with 13 bases between. CDR1 LNHNV and CDR2 YYDKDF come from the germline V gene (reference sequence). The CDR3 loop spans 15 amino acids. CDR3 protein: CATSRDKGGPYEQYF. The CDR3 DNA reads TGTGCCACCAGCAGAGATAAGGGAGGACCTTACGAGCAGTACTTC.

The J gene is TRBJ1-4, the V gene TRBV9, with D unclear. The V end was cut by 2 bases, the J end by 4 bases, with 12 bases between. Germline CDR1 is SGDLS and CDR2 is YYNGEE. The length of the CDR3 is 15 residues. The CDR3 here is CASSVGVGSNEKLFF. The CDR3 DNA follows: TGTGCCAGCAGCGTTGGGGTGGGGAGTAATGAAAAACTGTTTTTT.

CDR3 amino acids: CASSLALMAGGQHEQFF. The CDR3 DNA sequence: TGTGCCAGCAGCTTAGCGCTAATGGCGGGAGGGCAACATGAGCAGTTCTTC. The rearrangement links TRBV7-2 to TRBJ2-1, with 9 nucleotides matching TRBD2. The ends lost 0 bases at V and 8 bases at J; junction bases unmatched: 11. CDR3 length: 17 residues. The germline CDR1 and CDR2 sequences are SGHTA and FQGNSA. The variable domain in full, with the rest retrieved from reference TRBV7-2 and TRBJ2-1, is GAGVSQSPSNKVTEKGKDVELRCDPISGHTALYWYRQSLGQGLEFLIYFQGNSAPDKSGLPSDRFSAERTGGSVSTLTIQRTQQEDSAVYLCASSLALMAGGQHEQFFGPGTRLTVL.

The V gene is TRBV5-3, the J gene TRBJ1-3; a weak D match, TRBD1 (5 bases). TRBV5-3 is an ORF, with its function uncertain. The length of the CDR3 is 17 residues. The germline V and J ends were trimmed by 4 bases and 4 bases, with 21 bases remaining between them. The CDR3 sequence is CARSTNPREGPGNTIYF. CDR3 bases: TGTGCCAGAAGCACCAACCCGAGGGAGGGGCCGGGAAACACCATATATTTT.

The J gene is TRBJ1-1, the V gene TRBV12-3 or TRBV12-4; D unresolved. Between the trimmed V and J ends, which lost 7 bases and 3 bases, there was a span of 12 bases. The CDR3 loop spans 13 amino acids. The CDR3 loop is CASTRRRDTEAFF. In nucleotides, the CDR3 is TGTGCCAGCACCCGGAGGAGAGACACTGAAGCTTTCTTT.

The CDR3 DNA follows: TGCGCCAGCAGCCTCCGACTTGACACTGAAGCTTTCTTT. Translated, it gives CASSLRLDTEAFF. The chain couples TRBV5-1 to TRBJ1-1, with D unresolved. The ends were cut back, 4 bases at V and 3 bases at J, with 10 bases in the middle. The length of the CDR3 is 13 residues. The germline V gene encodes CDR1 SGHRS and CDR2 YFSETQ.

This clone was detected a few times. This rearrangement joins TRBV7-9 to TRBJ2-7, with D possibly matching TRBD2 (6 bases). Germline CDR1 reads SEHNR; CDR2 reads FQNEAQ (reference sequence). This CDR3 contains 15 residues. The V and J ends lost 1 base and 5 bases respectively, with 15 bases between them. CDR3 bases: TGTGCCAGCAGCTTAGTAGGCGGGAAAGGCAACGAGCAGTACTTC. Its protein product is CASSLVGGKGNEQYF.

This chain joins TRBV7-3 and TRBJ2-5; weak D call: TRBD1 (6 bases). This CDR3 has 15 residues. V lost 0 bases and J 1 base, leaving 9 bases between the germline ends. From germline, CDR1 is SGHTA and CDR2 FQGTGA. The CDR3 sequence: CASSLTGGPQETQYF. The CDR3 DNA reads TGTGCCAGCAGCTTAACAGGGGGTCCCCAAGAGACCCAGTACTTC.

The chain recombines TRBV7-3 with TRBJ2-2; TRBD1 might be the D (6 bases). The CDR3 is 15 residues long. CDR1 SGHTA and CDR2 FQGTGA come from the germline V gene. V lost 4 bases, J lost 4 bases, and 13 bases lay in between. In DNA, the CDR3 is TGTGCCAGCAGCTCAACAATAGGGGGCACCGGGGAGCTGTTTTTT. Its protein is CASSSTIGGTGELFF.

The gene calls are TRBV5-1 and TRBJ2-7, with TRBD1 matching over 10 bases. V lost 2 bases, J lost 3 bases, and 2 bases stayed unmatched. The CDR3 is made up of 14 amino acids. Germline CDR1 reads SGHRS; CDR2 reads YFSETQ. CDR3 residues: CASSFGTGVYEQYF. The CDR3 nucleotides are TGCGCCAGCAGCTTTGGGACAGGGGTCTACGAGCAGTACTTC.

The chain recombines TRBV7-9 with TRBJ1-2; 7 bases agree with TRBD1. CDR3 length: 12 residues. V was clipped by 4 bases and J by 8 bases; unmatched bases: 4. Germline CDR1 and CDR2: SEHNR and FQNEAQ (reference sequence). CDR3 sequence (DNA): TGTGCCAGCAGCTCGACAGGGTCCGGCTACACCTTC. It is translated as CASSSTGSGYTF.

This rearrangement joins TRBV19 to TRBJ1-1; the D gene is possibly TRBD1 (6 bases). The CDR3 runs to 14 residues. Germline CDR1 LNHDA, CDR2 SQIVND (reference sequence). V was pared by 7 bases and J by 3 bases, with 15 bases between. This CDR3 is CASKSQGSDTEAFF. CDR3 in DNA: TGTGCCAGTAAATCACAGGGATCCGACACTGAAGCTTTCTTT.

The V gene is TRBV19, the J gene TRBJ1-1; 9 nucleotides line up with TRBD1. The length of the CDR3 is 15 residues. The V segment lost 4 bases and the J segment 5 bases; nucleotides outside the gene matches: 8. Germline V gives CDR1 LNHDA, CDR2 SQIVND (reference sequence). CDR3 protein: CASSTMTGGRTEAFF. DNA for the CDR3: TGTGCCAGTAGTACCATGACAGGGGGGCGGACTGAAGCTTTCTTT.

The J gene is TRBJ1-5, the V gene TRBV2; 8 nucleotides align to TRBD1. Germline CDR1 and CDR2: SNHLY and FYNNEI. This CDR3 has 16 residues. With V trimmed by 6 bases and J by 0 bases, 7 bases remained unmatched. The CDR3 is CASSSPGQVSNQPQHF. The CDR3 bases are TGTGCCAGCAGCTCCCCGGGACAGGTTAGCAATCAGCCCCAGCATTTT.

This rearrangement joins TRBV19 to TRBJ1-2; 12 nucleotides line up with TRBD1. The junction had 4 bases not matched to a gene; V was cut back by 3 bases and J by 8 bases. The V gene's germline CDR1 is LNHDA and CDR2 SQIVND (reference sequence). The CDR3 consists of 14 residues. The CDR3 DNA sequence: TGTGCCAGTAGTATTGTTGGGACAGGGGGCGGCTACACCTTC. Translation gives CASSIVGTGGGYTF.

The rearrangement joins TRBV18 to TRBJ1-1; 9 bases fit TRBD1. The germline V gene has CDR1 KGHSH and CDR2 LQKENI. There are 15 residues in the CDR3. The J segment lost 4 bases and the V segment lost 3 bases, leaving 6 bases of the junction unmatched. The CDR3 bases are TGTGCCAGCTCACCTCCGACAGGGGGGAGCACTGAAGCTTTCTTT. It codes for CASSPPTGGSTEAFF. Combining the CDR3 with reference TRBV18 and TRBJ1-1 gives the whole variable domain NAGVMQNPRHLVRRRGQEARLRCSPMKGHSHVYWYRQLPEEGLKFMVYLQKENIIDESGMPKERFSAEFPKEGPSILRIQQVVRGDSAAYFCASSPPTGGSTEAFFGQGTRLTVV.

The chain links TRBV5-6 to TRBJ2-4, with 8 bases matching TRBD1. Trimming cost V 4 bases and J 12 bases; bases outside gene matches: 6. The CDR3 is 12 amino acids. Germline CDR1 reads SGHDT; CDR2 reads YYEEEE. Here the CDR3 DNA reads TGTGCCAGCAGCCTAGGACAGGGCAGTCAGTACTTC. This gives the protein CASSLGQGSQYF.

This chain connects TRBV28 to TRBJ1-4, with no clear D. The germline V gene has CDR1 MDHEN and CDR2 SYDVKM. The CDR3 extends over 13 amino acids. The V and J ends lost 6 bases and 3 bases respectively, with 8 bases between them. This CDR3 reads CASRERSNEKLFF. The CDR3 coding sequence is TGTGCCAGCAGAGAGAGATCTAATGAAAAACTGTTTTTT. The full variable domain, with the rest looked up from reference TRBV28 and TRBJ1-4, is DVKVTQSSRYLVKRTGEKVFLECVQDMDHENMFWYRQDPGLGLRLIYFSYDVKMKEKGDIPEGYSVSREKKERFSLILESASTNQTSMYLCASRERSNEKLFFGSGTQLSVL.

The chain has TRBV6-1 and TRBJ1-2; D remains unclear. CDR1 is MNHNS and CDR2 is SASEGT in the germline V gene. Between the trimmed V and J ends, which lost 1 base and 1 base, there was a span of 19 bases. The CDR3 sequence is 18 residues long. CDR3 in DNA: TGTGCCAGCAGTGAAGAGGTTGTGGGCAGCGGGAATAACTATGGCTACACCTTC. Its translation: CASSEEVVGSGNNYGYTF.

V is TRBV27 and J is TRBJ2-2; TRBD2 is a possible D gene (5 bases). V was trimmed by 2 bases and J by 2 bases, leaving 15 bases between them. The CDR3 totals 17 residues. Germline values: CDR1 MNHEY, CDR2 SMNVEV (reference sequence). The CDR3 sequence: CASSLDWAGLNTGELFF. CDR3 nucleotides: TGTGCCAGCAGTTTAGACTGGGCAGGACTTAACACCGGGGAGCTGTTTTTT.

This clone was seen only once. The J gene is TRBJ1-2, the V gene TRBV5-8; 7 bases map to TRBD1. The V segment lost 0 bases and the J segment 0 bases; nucleotides outside the gene matches: 5. Germline loops: CDR1 SGHTS, CDR2 YDEGEE. The CDR3 totals 16 residues. CDR3 nucleotides: TGTGCCAGCAGCTTGGAGCCAGGGGGATCTAACTATGGCTACACCTTC. This sequence encodes CASSLEPGGSNYGYTF.

V and J are TRBV6-5 and TRBJ1-2; 9 nucleotides match TRBD1. CDR1 and CDR2 (germline): MNHEY, SVGAGI. Unmatched junction bases numbered 4, after V lost 4 bases and J lost 4 bases. CDR3 length: 14 amino acids. This CDR3 reads CASSSGTGLYGYTF. CDR3 nucleotides: TGTGCCAGCAGTTCCGGGACAGGGCTCTATGGCTACACCTTC.